A selection of T cell receptor beta chains follows, all from one sample in a study of cytomegalovirus exposure and HLA in healthy donors. Repertoires were generated with immunoSEQ multiplex PCR, while TCRdb's copy carries only in-frame clones and drops some. The profile shows 150,000 to 200,000 clones, around 90% of them singletons. Sequenced input: PBMCs. Every receptor here comes from a woman in her late teens or twenties in good health and CMV-seronegative. Each CDR3 is given with its conserved first and last residue. Each record gives: J gene, clone size, D gene, V gene, CDR3 protein, CDR3 DNA. D genes are given only for firm matches. Expanded clones get a size class; other rows say once, few or many, or leave the size out.

j_call: TRBJ2-5; clone_size: once; d_call: .; v_call: TRBV18; cdr3_aa: CASSPREFQETQYF; cdr3_nt: TGTGCCAGCTCACCACGGGAGTTCCAAGAGACCCAGTACTTC
j_call: TRBJ1-4; clone_size: .; d_call: TRBD1; v_call: TRBV27; cdr3_aa: CASGPGQGNEKLFF; cdr3_nt: TGTGCCAGCGGGCCGGGACAGGGAAATGAAAAACTGTTTTTT
j_call: TRBJ1-2; clone_size: .; d_call: TRBD1; v_call: TRBV27; cdr3_aa: CASSSQGGGGYTF; cdr3_nt: TGTGCCAGCAGTTCGCAGGGGGGTGGGGGCTACACCTTC
j_call: TRBJ2-3; clone_size: .; d_call: TRBD2; v_call: TRBV29-1; cdr3_aa: CSVVLADSTDTQYF; cdr3_nt: TGCAGCGTGGTCCTAGCGGATAGCACAGATACGCAGTATTTT
j_call: TRBJ2-7; clone_size: .; d_call: TRBD2; v_call: TRBV19; cdr3_aa: CASSPGGGRPSSYEQYF; cdr3_nt: TGTGCCAGTAGTCCCGGGGGGGGACGCCCGAGCTCCTACGAGCAGTACTTC
j_call: TRBJ1-2; clone_size: .; d_call: .; v_call: TRBV4-1; cdr3_aa: CASSRLGGTYGYTF; cdr3_nt: TGCGCCAGCAGCCGCCTGGGGGGGACCTATGGCTACACCTTC
j_call: TRBJ2-7; clone_size: .; d_call: .; v_call: TRBV27; cdr3_aa: CASSLQSGDEQYF; cdr3_nt: TGTGCCAGCAGTTTACAGTCAGGGGACGAGCAGTACTTC
j_call: TRBJ1-2; clone_size: .; d_call: .; v_call: TRBV25-1; cdr3_aa: CASSDWRKGYTF; cdr3_nt: TGTGCCAGCTCGGACTGGAGAAAAGGCTACACCTTC
j_call: TRBJ1-1; clone_size: .; d_call: TRBD1; v_call: TRBV6-6; cdr3_aa: CASSLTGQTNTEAFF; cdr3_nt: TGTGCCAGCAGCTTGACAGGGCAGACGAACACTGAAGCTTTCTTT
j_call: TRBJ2-5; clone_size: .; d_call: TRBD1; v_call: TRBV19; cdr3_aa: CASKGQAAGAQYF; cdr3_nt: TGTGCCAGTAAGGGACAGGCAGCAGGGGCCCAGTACTTC
j_call: TRBJ1-2; clone_size: .; d_call: .; v_call: TRBV6-5; cdr3_aa: CASSLGGLYGYTF; cdr3_nt: TGTGCCAGCAGTTTGGGGGGTCTCTATGGCTACACCTTC
j_call: TRBJ2-7; clone_size: .; d_call: TRBD1; v_call: TRBV4-3; cdr3_aa: CASSQAKGQLYEQYF; cdr3_nt: TGCGCCAGCAGCCAAGCTAAGGGACAGCTCTACGAGCAGTACTTC
j_call: TRBJ2-1; clone_size: .; d_call: .; v_call: TRBV7-2; cdr3_aa: CASSLAGRGGHNEQFF; cdr3_nt: TGTGCCAGCAGCTTAGCCGGCAGGGGCGGACACAATGAGCAGTTCTTC
j_call: TRBJ1-1; clone_size: once; d_call: TRBD1; v_call: TRBV6-5; cdr3_aa: CASKGTDGRDTEAFF; cdr3_nt: TGTGCCAGCAAAGGGACAGACGGGAGGGACACTGAAGCTTTCTTT
j_call: TRBJ2-3; clone_size: few; d_call: .; v_call: TRBV7-7; cdr3_aa: CASSHTDTQYF; cdr3_nt: TGTGCTAGCAGCCACACAGATACGCAGTATTTT
j_call: TRBJ2-3; clone_size: once; d_call: .; v_call: TRBV21-1; cdr3_aa: CASSKYQVGGRRGAGTDTQYF; cdr3_nt: TGTGCCAGCAGCAAATACCAGGTGGGCGGGAGAAGGGGGGCGGGCACAGATACGCAGTATTTT
j_call: TRBJ1-1; clone_size: .; d_call: .; v_call: TRBV29-1; cdr3_aa: CSVQGFTEAFF; cdr3_nt: TGCAGCGTCCAGGGATTCACTGAAGCTTTCTTT
j_call: TRBJ1-1; clone_size: .; d_call: TRBD1; v_call: TRBV2; cdr3_aa: CASSPRQGGNTEAFF; cdr3_nt: TGTGCCAGCAGTCCAAGACAGGGAGGGAACACTGAAGCTTTCTTT
j_call: TRBJ2-7; clone_size: .; d_call: TRBD1; v_call: TRBV7-2; cdr3_aa: CASSRTGGKYEQYF; cdr3_nt: TGTGCCAGCAGCCGGACAGGGGGGAAATACGAGCAGTACTTC
j_call: TRBJ2-6; clone_size: few; d_call: TRBD1; v_call: TRBV19; cdr3_aa: CASSGRDRGSSGANVLTF; cdr3_nt: TGTGCCAGTAGCGGGAGGGACAGGGGAAGCTCTGGGGCCAACGTCCTGACTTTC
j_call: TRBJ2-1; clone_size: .; d_call: TRBD1; v_call: TRBV19; cdr3_aa: CASSSRTGGLYNEQFF; cdr3_nt: TGTGCCAGTAGTTCACGGACAGGGGGTTTGTACAATGAGCAGTTCTTC
j_call: TRBJ1-2; clone_size: .; d_call: .; v_call: TRBV2; cdr3_aa: CASSPGIAYGYTF; cdr3_nt: TGTGCCAGCAGCCCCGGGATCGCCTATGGCTACACCTTC
j_call: TRBJ1-2; clone_size: .; d_call: TRBD1; v_call: TRBV27; cdr3_aa: CASSSDRGHGYTF; cdr3_nt: TGTGCCAGTAGTTCGGACAGGGGTCATGGCTACACCTTC
j_call: TRBJ1-2; clone_size: .; d_call: .; v_call: TRBV5-5; cdr3_aa: CASSLAAGVGYTF; cdr3_nt: TGTGCCAGCAGCTTGGCCGCGGGTGTCGGCTACACCTTC
j_call: TRBJ1-1; clone_size: once; d_call: .; v_call: TRBV5-1; cdr3_aa: CASSSGALPGGNTEAFF; cdr3_nt: TGCGCCAGCAGCTCAGGGGCTTTACCGGGAGGGAACACTGAAGCTTTCTTT
j_call: TRBJ2-3; clone_size: .; d_call: .; v_call: TRBV29-1; cdr3_aa: CSVVPSFTDTQYF; cdr3_nt: TGCAGCGTTGTCCCCTCCTTCACAGATACGCAGTATTTT
j_call: TRBJ1-4; clone_size: few; d_call: TRBD1; v_call: TRBV13; cdr3_aa: CASSSQTNGTGDNEKLFF; cdr3_nt: TGTGCCAGCAGCTCTCAAACGAACGGGACAGGGGATAATGAAAAACTGTTTTTT
j_call: TRBJ1-6; clone_size: few; d_call: .; v_call: TRBV6-1; cdr3_aa: CASSVQGLNNSPLHF; cdr3_nt: TGTGCCAGCAGTGTCCAGGGGCTGAATAATTCACCCCTCCACTTT
j_call: TRBJ2-7; clone_size: .; d_call: TRBD2; v_call: TRBV19; cdr3_aa: CASSGLWAGESYEQYF; cdr3_nt: TGTGCCAGTAGTGGTCTTTGGGCGGGGGAATCCTACGAGCAGTACTTC
j_call: TRBJ2-3; clone_size: .; d_call: TRBD1; v_call: TRBV14; cdr3_aa: CASSPYRGLADTQYF; cdr3_nt: TGTGCCAGCAGTCCCTACAGGGGGCTGGCAGATACGCAGTATTTT
j_call: TRBJ2-7; clone_size: .; d_call: TRBD1; v_call: TRBV10-3; cdr3_aa: CAISATGGSYEQYF; cdr3_nt: TGTGCCATCAGTGCGACAGGGGGCTCCTACGAGCAGTACTTC
j_call: TRBJ1-6; clone_size: .; d_call: .; v_call: TRBV11-2; cdr3_aa: CASSLAGEHSPLHF; cdr3_nt: TGTGCCAGCAGCTTAGCAGGGGAGCATTCACCCCTCCACTTT
j_call: TRBJ2-5; clone_size: .; d_call: TRBD1; v_call: TRBV5-1; cdr3_aa: CASSQGQGEETQYF; cdr3_nt: TGCGCCAGCAGCCAGGGACAGGGAGAAGAGACCCAGTACTTC
j_call: TRBJ2-1; clone_size: .; d_call: TRBD2; v_call: TRBV5-1; cdr3_aa: CASRLSSGPSYNEQFF; cdr3_nt: TGCGCCAGCAGATTATCTAGCGGCCCCTCCTACAATGAGCAGTTCTTC
j_call: TRBJ2-7; clone_size: once; d_call: TRBD2; v_call: TRBV7-2; cdr3_aa: CASSLELAGTYEQYF; cdr3_nt: TGTGCCAGCAGCTTAGAGCTAGCGGGGACCTACGAGCAGTACTTC
j_call: TRBJ2-2; clone_size: .; d_call: .; v_call: TRBV2; cdr3_aa: CASSSTGTQNTGELFF; cdr3_nt: TGTGCCAGCAGTTCAACCGGGACTCAGAACACCGGGGAGCTGTTTTTT
j_call: TRBJ2-2; clone_size: few; d_call: .; v_call: TRBV7-3; cdr3_aa: CASSPRTERSTGELFF; cdr3_nt: TGTGCCAGCAGCCCCAGAACGGAGCGGTCCACCGGGGAGCTGTTTTTT
j_call: TRBJ2-7; clone_size: .; d_call: .; v_call: TRBV30; cdr3_aa: CAWGTVSYEQYF; cdr3_nt: TGTGCCTGGGGTACAGTCTCCTACGAGCAGTACTTC
j_call: TRBJ2-1; clone_size: few; d_call: TRBD2; v_call: TRBV7-9; cdr3_aa: CSSSLKGLAYNEQFF; cdr3_nt: TGTTCCAGCAGCTTAAAGGGACTAGCCTACAATGAGCAGTTCTTC
j_call: TRBJ1-2; clone_size: .; d_call: .; v_call: TRBV13; cdr3_aa: CASSLGQGIYGYTF; cdr3_nt: TGTGCCAGCAGCTTAGGACAGGGAATCTATGGCTACACCTTC
j_call: TRBJ2-2; clone_size: .; d_call: TRBD2; v_call: TRBV5-1; cdr3_aa: CASSHPSGAGELFF; cdr3_nt: TGCGCCAGCAGCCATCCTAGCGGGGCCGGGGAGCTGTTTTTT
j_call: TRBJ2-2; clone_size: .; d_call: .; v_call: TRBV7-9; cdr3_aa: CASSLGATGELFF; cdr3_nt: TGTGCCAGCAGCTTAGGGGCCACCGGGGAGCTGTTTTTT
j_call: TRBJ2-7; clone_size: .; d_call: TRBD1; v_call: TRBV5-4; cdr3_aa: CASSLGGTGATEQYF; cdr3_nt: TGTGCCAGCAGCTTAGGGGGGACAGGGGCAACCGAGCAGTACTTC
j_call: TRBJ1-6; clone_size: .; d_call: .; v_call: TRBV5-1; cdr3_aa: CASSLARSSYNSPLHF; cdr3_nt: TGCGCCAGCAGCTTGGCGCGGAGCTCCTATAATTCACCCCTCCACTTT
j_call: TRBJ1-2; clone_size: .; d_call: .; v_call: TRBV4-2; cdr3_aa: CASSQPDLGGDGGYTF; cdr3_nt: TGTGCCAGCAGCCAACCCGACCTAGGGGGGGACGGTGGCTACACCTTC
j_call: TRBJ1-2; clone_size: once; d_call: TRBD1; v_call: TRBV30; cdr3_aa: CAWSVRAGGSGYTF; cdr3_nt: TGTGCCTGGAGTGTACGGGCAGGGGGTAGCGGCTACACCTTC
j_call: TRBJ2-7; clone_size: .; d_call: .; v_call: TRBV6-1; cdr3_aa: CASSEGGAGWEQYF; cdr3_nt: TGTGCCAGCAGTGAAGGCGGCGCTGGATGGGAGCAGTACTTC
j_call: TRBJ2-7; clone_size: .; d_call: .; v_call: TRBV11-3; cdr3_aa: CASSSKTDYEQYF; cdr3_nt: TGTGCCAGCAGCTCGAAGACAGACTACGAGCAGTACTTC
j_call: TRBJ2-7; clone_size: .; d_call: .; v_call: TRBV7-2; cdr3_aa: CASSLDRGNYEQYF; cdr3_nt: TGTGCCAGCAGCTTAGATCGCGGTAACTACGAGCAGTACTTC
j_call: TRBJ2-7; clone_size: few; d_call: TRBD1; v_call: TRBV19; cdr3_aa: CASRITGTGAFEQYF; cdr3_nt: TGTGCCAGTAGGATAACCGGGACAGGGGCCTTCGAGCAGTACTTC
j_call: TRBJ2-1; clone_size: .; d_call: .; v_call: TRBV9; cdr3_aa: CASSVVSGGLSYNEQFF; cdr3_nt: TGTGCCAGCAGCGTAGTAAGTGGGGGCCTATCCTACAATGAGCAGTTCTTC
j_call: TRBJ1-1; clone_size: few; d_call: .; v_call: TRBV7-9; cdr3_aa: CASSGTEAFF; cdr3_nt: TGTGCCAGCAGCGGGACAGAAGCTTTCTTT
j_call: TRBJ2-2; clone_size: .; d_call: .; v_call: TRBV23-1; cdr3_aa: CASSQEGAGTGELFF; cdr3_nt: TGCGCCAGCAGTCAAGAAGGGGCCGGCACCGGGGAGCTGTTTTTT
j_call: TRBJ1-2; clone_size: .; d_call: .; v_call: TRBV7-9; cdr3_aa: CASSLGGVPDRNYGYTF; cdr3_nt: TGTGCCAGCAGCTTAGGGGGGGTACCCGACAGAAACTATGGCTACACCTTC
j_call: TRBJ1-3; clone_size: once; d_call: .; v_call: TRBV10-2; cdr3_aa: CASAGISGNTIYF; cdr3_nt: TGCGCCAGCGCCGGGATCTCTGGAAACACCATATATTTT
j_call: TRBJ1-6; clone_size: .; d_call: TRBD1; v_call: TRBV9; cdr3_aa: CASSPPGQGGRSPLHF; cdr3_nt: TGTGCCAGCAGCCCCCCCGGACAGGGGGGAAGGTCACCCCTCCACTTT
j_call: TRBJ2-6; clone_size: .; d_call: .; v_call: TRBV19; cdr3_aa: CATRLTSGVSGANVLTF; cdr3_nt: TGTGCCACCCGCTTAACGAGCGGAGTCTCTGGGGCCAACGTCCTGACTTTC